The present TCR beta chain was sequenced within a study of OX40 agonist ivuxolimab in advanced cancers. V was shortened by 2 bases and J by 0 bases, with 15 bases between the two germline ends. Germline values: CDR1 SGHDN, CDR2 FVKESK. The CDR3 consists of 17 residues. TCRdb's table, derived via immunoSEQ multiplex PCR, lists solely in-frame clones and lacks some. The data contain 25,000 to 35,000 clones, roughly 87% of them singletons. Prior autoimmune disease or systemic immunosuppression barred patients. The rearrangement joins TRBV14 to TRBJ2-3, with D perhaps being TRBD1 or TRBD2 (7 bases each). The TCR sequence derives from an adult with an advanced solid tumor such as melanoma, head and neck, liver or kidney cancer. The sample was CD4+ or CD8+ T cells sorted from blood, taken in a trial of the OX40 agonist ivuxolimab. The CDR3 here is CASSQFGTAGSTDTQYF. The CDR3 bases are TGTGCCAGCAGCCAATTCGGGACAGCGGGGAGCACAGATACGCAGTATTTT.